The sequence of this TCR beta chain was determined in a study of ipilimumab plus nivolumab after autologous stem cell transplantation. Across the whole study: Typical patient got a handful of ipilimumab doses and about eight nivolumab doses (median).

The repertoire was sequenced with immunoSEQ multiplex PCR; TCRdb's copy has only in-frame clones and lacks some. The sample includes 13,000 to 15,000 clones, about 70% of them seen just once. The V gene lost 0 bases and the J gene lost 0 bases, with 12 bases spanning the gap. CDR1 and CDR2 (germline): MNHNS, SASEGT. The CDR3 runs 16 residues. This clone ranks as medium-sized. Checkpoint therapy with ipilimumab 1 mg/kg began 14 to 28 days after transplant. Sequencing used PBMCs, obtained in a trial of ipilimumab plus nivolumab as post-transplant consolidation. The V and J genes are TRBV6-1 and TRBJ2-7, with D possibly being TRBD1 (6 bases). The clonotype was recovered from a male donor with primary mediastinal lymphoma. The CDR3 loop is CASSEAGAMSSYEQYF. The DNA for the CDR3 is TGTGCCAGCAGTGAAGCGGGGGCGATGAGCTCCTACGAGCAGTACTTC.